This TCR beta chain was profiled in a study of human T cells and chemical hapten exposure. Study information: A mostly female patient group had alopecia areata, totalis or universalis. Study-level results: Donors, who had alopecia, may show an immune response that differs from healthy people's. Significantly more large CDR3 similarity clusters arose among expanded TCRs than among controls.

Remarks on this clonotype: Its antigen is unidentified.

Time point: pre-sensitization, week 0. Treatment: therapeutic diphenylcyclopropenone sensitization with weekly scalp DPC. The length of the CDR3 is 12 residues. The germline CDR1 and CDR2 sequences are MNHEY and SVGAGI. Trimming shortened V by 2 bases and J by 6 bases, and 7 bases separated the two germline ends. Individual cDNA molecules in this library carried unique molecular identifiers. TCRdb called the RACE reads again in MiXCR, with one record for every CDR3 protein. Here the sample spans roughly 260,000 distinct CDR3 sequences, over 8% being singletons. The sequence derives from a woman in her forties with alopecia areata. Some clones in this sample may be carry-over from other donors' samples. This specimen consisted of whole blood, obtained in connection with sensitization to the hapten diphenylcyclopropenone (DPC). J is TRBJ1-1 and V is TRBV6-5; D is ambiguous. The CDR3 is CASSYSGSEAFF. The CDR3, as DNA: TGTGCCAGCAGTTACAGTGGCTCTGAAGCTTTCTTT.